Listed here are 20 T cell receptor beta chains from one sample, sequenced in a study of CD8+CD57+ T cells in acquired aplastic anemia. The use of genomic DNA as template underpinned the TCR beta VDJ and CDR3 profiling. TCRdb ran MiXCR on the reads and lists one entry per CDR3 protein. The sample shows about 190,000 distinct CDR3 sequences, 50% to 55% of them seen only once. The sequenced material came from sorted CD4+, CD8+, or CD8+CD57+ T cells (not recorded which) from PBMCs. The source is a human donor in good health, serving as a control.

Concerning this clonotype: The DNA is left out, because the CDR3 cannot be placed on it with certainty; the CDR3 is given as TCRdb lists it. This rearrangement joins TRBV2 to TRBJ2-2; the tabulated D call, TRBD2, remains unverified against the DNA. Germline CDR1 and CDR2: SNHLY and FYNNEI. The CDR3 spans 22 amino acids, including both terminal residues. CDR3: CASRSDYTDTQYFGPGTGELFF.

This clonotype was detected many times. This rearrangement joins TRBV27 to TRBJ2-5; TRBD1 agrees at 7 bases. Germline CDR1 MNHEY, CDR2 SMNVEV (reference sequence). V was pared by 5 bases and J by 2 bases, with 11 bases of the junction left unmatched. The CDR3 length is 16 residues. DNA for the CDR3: TGTGCCAGCAGTCGTCGACAGGGCCGGTCGCAAGAGACCCAGTACTTC. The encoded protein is CASSRRQGRSQETQYF.

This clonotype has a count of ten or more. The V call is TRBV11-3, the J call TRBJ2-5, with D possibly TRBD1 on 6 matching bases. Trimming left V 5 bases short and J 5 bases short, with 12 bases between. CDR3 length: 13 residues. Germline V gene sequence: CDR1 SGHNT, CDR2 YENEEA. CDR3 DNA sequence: TGTGCCAGCAGCAAAACAGGGTTGGAGACCCAGTACTTC. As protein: CASSKTGLETQYF.

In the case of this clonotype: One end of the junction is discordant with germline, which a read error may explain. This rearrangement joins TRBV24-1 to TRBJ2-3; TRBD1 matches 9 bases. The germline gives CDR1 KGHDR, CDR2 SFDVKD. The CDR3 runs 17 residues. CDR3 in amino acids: CATSDGQGRTTTDTQYF. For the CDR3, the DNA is TGTGCCACCAGTGACGGACAGGGGCGAACGACCACAGACACGCAGTATTTT.

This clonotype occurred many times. The CDR3 loop reads CASSQPGQSVHEQYF. The DNA of the CDR3 is TGCGCCAGCAGCCAACCGGGACAGTCGGTACACGAGCAGTACTTC. V gene TRBV4-3 combines with J gene TRBJ2-7, with TRBD1 identical over 7 bases. Germline loops: CDR1 LGHNA, CDR2 YSLEER. J was trimmed by 5 bases and V by 2 bases; bases with no gene match: 9. The CDR3 extends over 15 amino acids.

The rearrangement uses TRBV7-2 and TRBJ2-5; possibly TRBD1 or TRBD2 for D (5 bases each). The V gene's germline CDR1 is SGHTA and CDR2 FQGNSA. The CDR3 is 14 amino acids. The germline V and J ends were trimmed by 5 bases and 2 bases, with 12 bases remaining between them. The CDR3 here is CASSPGPIQETQYF. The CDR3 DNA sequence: TGTGCCAGCAGCCCGGGACCTATACAAGAGACCCAGTACTTC.

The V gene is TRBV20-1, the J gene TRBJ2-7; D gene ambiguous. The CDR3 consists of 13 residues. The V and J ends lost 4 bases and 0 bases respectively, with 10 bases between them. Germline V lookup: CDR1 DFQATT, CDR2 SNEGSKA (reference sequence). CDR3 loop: CSAKGRNSYEQYV. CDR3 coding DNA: TGCAGTGCTAAGGGCAGGAACTCCTACGAGCAGTACGTC.

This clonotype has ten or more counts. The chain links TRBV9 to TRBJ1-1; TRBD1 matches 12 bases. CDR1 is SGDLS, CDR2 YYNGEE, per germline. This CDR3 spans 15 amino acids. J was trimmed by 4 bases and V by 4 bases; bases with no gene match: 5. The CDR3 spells CASSPRGQGATEAFF. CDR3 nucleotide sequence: TGTGCCAGCAGCCCTAGGGGACAGGGGGCCACTGAAGCTTTCTTT.

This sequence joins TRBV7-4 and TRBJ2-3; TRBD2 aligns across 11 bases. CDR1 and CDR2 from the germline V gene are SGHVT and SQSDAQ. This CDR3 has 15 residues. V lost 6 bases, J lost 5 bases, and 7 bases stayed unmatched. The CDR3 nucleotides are TGTGCCAGCAGTCAAACTAGCGGGGGCGGAGATACGCAGTATTTT. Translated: CASSQTSGGGDTQYF.

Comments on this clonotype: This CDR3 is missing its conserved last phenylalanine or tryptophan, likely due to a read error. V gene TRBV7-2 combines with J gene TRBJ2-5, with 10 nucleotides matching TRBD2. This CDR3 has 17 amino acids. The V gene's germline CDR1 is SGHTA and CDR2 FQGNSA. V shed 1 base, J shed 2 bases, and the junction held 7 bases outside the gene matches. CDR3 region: CASSLVGSGGVQETQYV. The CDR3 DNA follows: TGTGCCAGCAGCTTAGTGGGCAGCGGGGGGGTACAAGAGACCCAGTACGTC.

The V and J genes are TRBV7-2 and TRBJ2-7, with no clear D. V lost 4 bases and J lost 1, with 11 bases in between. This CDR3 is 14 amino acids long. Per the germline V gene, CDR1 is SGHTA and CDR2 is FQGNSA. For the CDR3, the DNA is TGTGCCAGCAGCTCCCGGATAGATTCCTACGAGCAGTACTTC. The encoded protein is CASSSRIDSYEQYF.

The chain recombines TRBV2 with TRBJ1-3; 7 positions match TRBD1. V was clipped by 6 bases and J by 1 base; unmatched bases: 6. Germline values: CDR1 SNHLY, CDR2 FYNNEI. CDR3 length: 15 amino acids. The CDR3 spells CASSDRVASGNTIYF. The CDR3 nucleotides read TGTGCCAGCAGCGACAGGGTAGCGTCTGGAAACACCATATATTTT.

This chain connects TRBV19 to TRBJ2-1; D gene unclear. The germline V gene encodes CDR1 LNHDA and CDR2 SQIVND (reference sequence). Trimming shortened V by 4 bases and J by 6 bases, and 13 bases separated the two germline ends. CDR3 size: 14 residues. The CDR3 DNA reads TGTGCCAGTAGTAGCCGGGCAGCCAGCAATGAGCAGTTCTTC. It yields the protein CASSSRAASNEQFF.

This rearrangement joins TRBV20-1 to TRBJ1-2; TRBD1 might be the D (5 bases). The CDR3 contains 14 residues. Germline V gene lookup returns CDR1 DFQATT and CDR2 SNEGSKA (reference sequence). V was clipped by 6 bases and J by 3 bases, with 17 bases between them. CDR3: CSAQAGGPYYGYTF. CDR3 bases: TGCAGTGCGCAAGCGGGGGGTCCCTACTATGGCTACACCTTC.

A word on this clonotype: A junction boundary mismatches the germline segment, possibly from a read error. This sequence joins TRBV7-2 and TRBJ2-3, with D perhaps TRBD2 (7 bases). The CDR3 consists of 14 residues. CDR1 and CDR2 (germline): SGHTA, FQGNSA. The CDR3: CASSSERGGDTQYF. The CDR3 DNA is TGTGCCAGCAGCTCAGAGAGGGGGGGGGATACGCAGTACTTT.

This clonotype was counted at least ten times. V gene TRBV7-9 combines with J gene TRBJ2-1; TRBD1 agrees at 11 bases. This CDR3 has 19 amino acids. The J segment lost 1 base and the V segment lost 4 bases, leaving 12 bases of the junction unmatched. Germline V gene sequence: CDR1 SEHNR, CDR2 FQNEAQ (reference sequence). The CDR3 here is CASSSAGTGGPSSYNEQFF. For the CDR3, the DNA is TGTGCCAGCAGCTCCGCCGGGACAGGGGGTCCGTCATCCTACAATGAGCAGTTCTTC.

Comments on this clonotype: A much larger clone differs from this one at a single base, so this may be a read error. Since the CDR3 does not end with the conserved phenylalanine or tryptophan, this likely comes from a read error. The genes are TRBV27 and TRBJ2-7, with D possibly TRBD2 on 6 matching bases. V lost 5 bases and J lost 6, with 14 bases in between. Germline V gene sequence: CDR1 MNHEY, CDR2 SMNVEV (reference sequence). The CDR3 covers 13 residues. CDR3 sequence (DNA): TGTGCCAGCAGTCACCGGACCGGGAGCGAGCAGTACCTC. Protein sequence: CASSHRTGSEQYL.

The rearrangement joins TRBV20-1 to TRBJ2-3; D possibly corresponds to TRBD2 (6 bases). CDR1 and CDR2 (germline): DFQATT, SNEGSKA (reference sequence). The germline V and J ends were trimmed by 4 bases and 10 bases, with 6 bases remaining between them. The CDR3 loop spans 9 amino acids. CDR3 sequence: CSATGAQYF. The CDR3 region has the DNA TGCAGTGCTACGGGGGCGCAGTATTTT.

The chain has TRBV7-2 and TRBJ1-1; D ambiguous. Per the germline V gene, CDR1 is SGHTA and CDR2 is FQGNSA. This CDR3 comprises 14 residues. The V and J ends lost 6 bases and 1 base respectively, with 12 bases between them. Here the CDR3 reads CASSLRRENTEAFF. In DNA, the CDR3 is TGTGCCAGCAGTCTCCGCCGGGAGAACACTGAAGCTTTCTTT.

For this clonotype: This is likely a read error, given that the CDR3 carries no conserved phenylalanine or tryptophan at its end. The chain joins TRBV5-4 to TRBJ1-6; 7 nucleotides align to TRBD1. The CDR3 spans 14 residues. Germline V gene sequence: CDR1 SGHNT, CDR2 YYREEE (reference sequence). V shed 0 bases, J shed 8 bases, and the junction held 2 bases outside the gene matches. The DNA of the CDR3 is TGTGCCAGCAGCTTGGGAGGGGGCTATTCACCCCTCCACTCT. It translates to CASSLGGGYSPLHS.